The 8 T cell receptor beta chains below were found in one sample sequenced in a study of T cells in Graves' hyperthyroidism and ophthalmopathy. RNA transcripts yielded amplified TCR beta CDR3 regions. The TCR CDR3 first-round RT-PCR relied on the HTBI primer set. Each CDR3 protein gets one entry after TCRdb re-called the multiplex PCR reads with MiXCR. The table records fewer than 900,000 distinct CDR3 sequences, about 15% of them present only once. The sample taken for sequencing was blood. These receptors were obtained from a man between 18 and 35 years old with Graves' hyperthyroidism.

This clonotype showed up many times. The chain carries TRBV6-2 or TRBV6-3 and TRBJ2-5; D remains unclear. Germline V gene data show CDR1 as MNHEY and CDR2 as SVGEGT. There are 14 residues in the CDR3. Deletions cut 5 bases from V and 4 bases from J, with 14 bases between. CDR3 region: CASSNRKISETQYF. Written as DNA, the CDR3 is TGTGCCAGCAGTAACCGGAAAATCTCAGAGACCCAGTACTTC.

Worth noting for this clonotype: A much larger clone lies a single base off, so this may be a read error. Without the conserved terminal phenylalanine or tryptophan, this CDR3 likely stems from a read error. The V call is TRBV2, the J call TRBJ2-7; 8 nucleotides line up with TRBD2. This CDR3 contains 15 residues. V was pared by 7 bases and J by 0 bases, with 8 bases of the junction left unmatched. The germline CDR1 and CDR2 sequences are SNHLY and FYNNEI. The CDR3 coding sequence is TGTGCCAGCAATTGGCGGCTAGCGGGCTCCTACGAGCAGTACCTC. Protein sequence: CASNWRLAGSYEQYL.

The chain uses TRBV27 and TRBJ2-7; 7 bases agree with TRBD1. With 2 bases clipped from V and 3 bases from J, the junction kept 7 bases outside the gene matches. The germline gives CDR1 MNHEY, CDR2 SMNVEV (reference sequence). This CDR3 region has 15 residues. The CDR3 spells CASSLAPGGFYEQYF. CDR3 bases: TGTGCCAGCAGTTTAGCCCCAGGGGGTTTCTACGAGCAGTACTTC.

V and J are TRBV3-1 and TRBJ2-1; D remains unclear. The CDR3 is 14 residues long. V gave up 2 bases and J gave up 4 bases, with 9 bases separating them. From germline, CDR1 is LGHDT and CDR2 YNNKEL (reference sequence). CDR3 loop: CASSQSDKYNEQFF. CDR3 DNA: TGTGCCAGCAGCCAATCAGACAAGTACAATGAGCAGTTCTTC.

This clonotype was seen at least ten times. This chain joins TRBV28 and TRBJ1-5; no definite D call. This CDR3 is built from 15 residues. Trimming shortened V by 5 bases and J by 0 bases, and 11 bases separated the two germline ends. CDR1 is MDHEN and CDR2 is SYDVKM in the germline V gene. CDR3 loop: CASSGRRASNQPQHF. The CDR3 region has the DNA TGTGCCAGCAGTGGACGGAGGGCTAGCAATCAGCCCCAGCATTTT.

The rearrangement uses TRBV5-4 and TRBJ2-2; a possible D gene is TRBD1 (6 bases). This CDR3 region has 16 residues. Germline V gives CDR1 SGHNT, CDR2 YYREEE (reference sequence). The germline V and J ends were trimmed by 4 bases and 1 base, with 14 bases remaining between them. The CDR3 region has the DNA TGTGCCAGCAGCCCAAGGACAGTGGGGAACACCGGGGAGCTGTTTTTT. It specifies CASSPRTVGNTGELFF.

This clonotype was seen ten or more times. The V gene is TRBV3-1, the J gene TRBJ2-5, with no clear D. Germline CDR1 reads LGHDT; CDR2 reads YNNKEL (reference sequence). Trimming cost V 1 base and J 4 bases, with 4 bases left between them. The CDR3 runs to 12 residues. CDR3 nucleotides: TGTGCCAGCAGCCAAGCCCCAGAGACCCAGTACTTC. It specifies CASSQAPETQYF.

This clonotype was seen ten or more times. V and J are TRBV9 and TRBJ2-1, with 10 bases that match TRBD2. The CDR3 length is 15 residues. V lost 2 bases and J lost 1; bases outside the gene matches: 0. From germline, CDR1 is SGDLS and CDR2 YYNGEE. The CDR3 spells CASSVSGRSYNEQFF. The CDR3 nucleotides read TGTGCCAGCAGCGTTAGCGGGAGGTCCTACAATGAGCAGTTCTTC.